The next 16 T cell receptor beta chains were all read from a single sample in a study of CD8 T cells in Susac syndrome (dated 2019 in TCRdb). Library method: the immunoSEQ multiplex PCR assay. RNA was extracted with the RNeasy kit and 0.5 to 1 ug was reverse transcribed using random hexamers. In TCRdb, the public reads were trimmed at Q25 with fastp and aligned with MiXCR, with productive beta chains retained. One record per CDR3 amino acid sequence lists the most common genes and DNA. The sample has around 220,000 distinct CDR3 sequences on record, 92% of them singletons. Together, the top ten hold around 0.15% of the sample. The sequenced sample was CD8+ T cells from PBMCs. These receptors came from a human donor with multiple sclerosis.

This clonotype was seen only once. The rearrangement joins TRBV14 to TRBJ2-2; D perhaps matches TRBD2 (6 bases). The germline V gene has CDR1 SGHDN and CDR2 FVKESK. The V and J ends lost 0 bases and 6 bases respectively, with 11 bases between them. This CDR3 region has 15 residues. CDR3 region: CASSQDWGTSGELFF. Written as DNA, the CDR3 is TGTGCCAGCAGCCAAGACTGGGGGACTTCCGGGGAGCTGTTTTTT.

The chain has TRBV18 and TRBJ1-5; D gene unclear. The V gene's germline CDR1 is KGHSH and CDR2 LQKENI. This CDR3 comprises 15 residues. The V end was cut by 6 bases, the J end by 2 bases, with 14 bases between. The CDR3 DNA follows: TGTGCCAGCTCCCTCAGGACGGCCGGCAATCAGCCCCAGCATTTT. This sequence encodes CASSLRTAGNQPQHF.

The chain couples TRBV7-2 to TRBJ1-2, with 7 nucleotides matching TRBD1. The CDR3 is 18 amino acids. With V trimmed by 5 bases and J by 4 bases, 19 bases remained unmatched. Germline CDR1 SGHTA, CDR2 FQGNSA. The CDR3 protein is CASSTQAAGQEIFYGYTF. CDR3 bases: TGTGCCAGCAGCACACAGGCCGCCGGACAGGAAATTTTCTATGGCTACACCTTC.

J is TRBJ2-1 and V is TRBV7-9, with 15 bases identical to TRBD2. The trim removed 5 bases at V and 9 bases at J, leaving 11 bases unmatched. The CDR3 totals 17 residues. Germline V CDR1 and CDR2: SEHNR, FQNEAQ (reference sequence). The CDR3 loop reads CASSADSGLAGGVEQFF. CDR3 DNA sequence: TGTGCCAGCAGCGCAGACTCCGGACTAGCGGGAGGGGTTGAGCAGTTCTTC.

CDR3 coding DNA: TGTGCCAGCTCACCAAACCGGGACAGGGCAAACACCGGGGAGCTGTTTTTT. Amino acid sequence: CASSPNRDRANTGELFF. The chain has TRBV18 and TRBJ2-2; 9 positions agree with TRBD1. CDR1 is KGHSH, CDR2 LQKENI, per germline. The junction had 6 bases not matched to a gene; V was cut back by 2 bases and J by 2 bases. The CDR3 totals 17 residues.

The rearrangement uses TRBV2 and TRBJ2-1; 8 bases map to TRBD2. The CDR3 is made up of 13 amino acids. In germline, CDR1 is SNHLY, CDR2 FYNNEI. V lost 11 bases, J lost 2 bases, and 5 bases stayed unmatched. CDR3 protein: CARRGGAYNEQFF. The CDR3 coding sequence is TGTGCCCGACGGGGGGGGGCCTACAATGAGCAGTTCTTC.

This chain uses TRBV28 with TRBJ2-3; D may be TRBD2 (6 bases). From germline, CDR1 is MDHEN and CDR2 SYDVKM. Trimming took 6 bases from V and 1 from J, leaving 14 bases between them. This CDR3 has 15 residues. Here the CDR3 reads CASRGLEGGTDTQYF. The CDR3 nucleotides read TGTGCCAGCAGGGGGCTGGAGGGAGGCACAGATACGCAGTATTTT.

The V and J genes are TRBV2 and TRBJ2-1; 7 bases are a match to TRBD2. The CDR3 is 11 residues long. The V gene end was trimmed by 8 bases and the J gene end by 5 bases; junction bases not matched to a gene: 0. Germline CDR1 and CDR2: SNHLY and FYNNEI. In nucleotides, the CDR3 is TGTGCCAGCGGGGGGGACAATGAGCAGTTCTTC. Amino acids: CASGGDNEQFF.

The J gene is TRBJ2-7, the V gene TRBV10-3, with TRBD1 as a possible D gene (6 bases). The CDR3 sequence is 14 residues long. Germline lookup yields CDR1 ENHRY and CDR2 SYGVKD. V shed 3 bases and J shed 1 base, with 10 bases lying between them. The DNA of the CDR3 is TGTGCCATCAGTGACCTCGGACAGTCCTACGAGCAGTACTTC. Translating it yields CAISDLGQSYEQYF.

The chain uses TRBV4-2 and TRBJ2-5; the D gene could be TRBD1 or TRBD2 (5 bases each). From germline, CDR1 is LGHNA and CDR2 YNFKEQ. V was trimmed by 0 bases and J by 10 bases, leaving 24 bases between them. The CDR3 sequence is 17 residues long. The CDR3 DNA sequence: TGTGCCAGCAGCCAAGATGCCCTGCCCGGGACCACGGGGAGCCAGTACTTC. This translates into CASSQDALPGTTGSQYF.

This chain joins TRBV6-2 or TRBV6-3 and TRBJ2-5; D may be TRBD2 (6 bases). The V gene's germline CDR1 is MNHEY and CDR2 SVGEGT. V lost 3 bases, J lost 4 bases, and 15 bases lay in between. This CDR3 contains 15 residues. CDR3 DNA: TGTGCCAGCAGTTATTACCGGGACTCCGGAGAGACCCAGTACTTC. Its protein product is CASSYYRDSGETQYF.

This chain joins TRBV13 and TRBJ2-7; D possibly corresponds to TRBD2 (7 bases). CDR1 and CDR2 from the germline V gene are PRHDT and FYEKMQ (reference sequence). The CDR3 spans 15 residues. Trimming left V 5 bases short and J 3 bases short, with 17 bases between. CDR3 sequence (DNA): TGTGCCAGCAGCCCGGGGAGGGGGGGTATCTACGAGCAGTACTTC. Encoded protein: CASSPGRGGIYEQYF. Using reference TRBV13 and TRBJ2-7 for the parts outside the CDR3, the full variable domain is AAGVIQSPRHLIKEKRETATLKCYPIPRHDTVYWYQQGPGQDPQFLISFYEKMQSDKGSIPDRFSAQQFSDYHSELNMSSLELGDSALYFCASSPGRGGIYEQYFGPGTRLTVT.

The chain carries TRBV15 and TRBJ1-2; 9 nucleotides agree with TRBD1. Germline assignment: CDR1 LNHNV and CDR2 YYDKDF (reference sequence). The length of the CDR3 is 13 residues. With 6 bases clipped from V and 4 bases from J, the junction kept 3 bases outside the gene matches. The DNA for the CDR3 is TGTGCCACCAGTCCGGACAGGGGCTATGGCTACACCTTC. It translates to CATSPDRGYGYTF.

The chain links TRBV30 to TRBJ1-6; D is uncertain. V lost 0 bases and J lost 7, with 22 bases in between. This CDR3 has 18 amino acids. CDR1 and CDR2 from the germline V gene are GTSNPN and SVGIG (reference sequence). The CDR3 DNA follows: TGTGCCTGGAGTGTAACTAGAGGTCGGCCCTTAGGGAATTCACCCCTCCACTTT. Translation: CAWSVTRGRPLGNSPLHF.

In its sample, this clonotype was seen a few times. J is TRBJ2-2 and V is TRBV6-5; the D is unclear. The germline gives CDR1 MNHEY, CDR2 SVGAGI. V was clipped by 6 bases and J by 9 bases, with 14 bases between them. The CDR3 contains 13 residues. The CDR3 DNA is TGTGCCAGCAGCCCCCGCCCATCCCGGGAGCTGTTTTTT. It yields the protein CASSPRPSRELFF.

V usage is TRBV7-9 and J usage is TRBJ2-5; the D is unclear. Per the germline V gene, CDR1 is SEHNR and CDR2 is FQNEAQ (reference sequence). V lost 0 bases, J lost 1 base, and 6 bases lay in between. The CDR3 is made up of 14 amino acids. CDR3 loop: CASSLAAPQETQYF. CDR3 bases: TGTGCCAGCAGCTTAGCGGCACCCCAAGAGACCCAGTACTTC.